The text below deals with one T cell receptor (beta chain). The sample is drawn from a study of blood T cell repertoires in COVID-19. Trimming took 5 bases from V and 3 from J; bases not matched to a gene: 1. The germline V gene has CDR1 SEHNR and CDR2 FQNEAQ (reference sequence). The CDR3 is made up of 12 amino acids. Only in-frame clones appear in the TCRdb table, and some are missing; sequencing was by immunoSEQ multiplex PCR. The sample shows roughly 390,000 clones, 85% of them seen only once. The sample comprised peripheral blood. The rearrangement links TRBV7-9 to TRBJ2-7; 7 nucleotides align to TRBD1. This sequence was found in a woman under 30 with acute or convalescent COVID-19. The CDR3: CASSRQGYEQYF. CDR3 coding DNA: TGTGCCAGCAGCCGACAGGGCTACGAGCAGTACTTC.